This TCR beta chain was observed in a study of blood T cells in healthy people across ages. This CDR3 spans 17 amino acids. Looked up from germline, CDR1 is MGHRA and CDR2 is YSYEKL. Trimming removed 0 bases from V and 2 bases from J; junction bases left unmatched: 7. Through a sample-barcoded 5' primer and a J-beta primer mix, a second PCR was run for roughly 6 to 11 cycles. MiXCR, applied by TCRdb to the 5' RACE reads, yields one record per CDR3 protein. The sample carries about 1.5 million distinct CDR3 sequences, around 40% recorded once. At least ten counts were recorded for this clonotype. This chain joins TRBV4-1 and TRBJ2-3; 8 nucleotides line up with TRBD2. The TCR sequence derives from a woman between 18 and 30 years old in good health. Sequenced: blood. The CDR3 DNA follows: TGCGCCAGCAGCCAAGACCCACAGCGGGGGACCACAGATACGCAGTATTTT. This translates into CASSQDPQRGTTDTQYF.